The text below deals with one T cell receptor (beta chain). As yet, its antigen is unknown. It was by 5'RACE template switching with UMIs that TCR beta cDNA was made. Each CDR3 protein gets one entry in TCRdb, which reprocessed the 5' RACE reads and gives no DNA. The sample's table shows about 160,000 distinct CDR3 sequences. This entry belongs to a study of T cells expressing NK-cell markers. Whole-study context: Repertoire data for TCR beta were derived from sorted T cells (CD3+CD56+NKG2C+, CD3+CD56+NKG2C- and CD3+CD56-NKG2C+). Among the eight sequenced donors, seven tested HCMV-seropositive and one tested seronegative.

Germline V gene lookup returns CDR1 SGDLS and CDR2 YYNGEE. The CDR3 totals 17 residues. Study-level results: Each of a handful of donors carried dominant NKG2C+ clonotypes accounting for about 1.0-7.0% of CD8+ T cells.

This sequence joins TRBV9 and TRBJ1-6; the TRBD1 assignment by TCRdb is unverifiable without DNA. The source is a woman aged 18-70 years in good health. The specimen was blood T cells: a sorted CD56 or NKG2C T cell subset, CD4+ or CD8+ T cells, or bulk PBMC T cells (not recorded which). This CDR3 reads CASSVNLFDRGDSPLHF.